Detailed here is one T cell receptor (beta chain). Its antigen is not known. The data were obtained in a study of shared clonotypes between healthy human individuals. Libraries were prepared by immunoSEQ multiplex PCR; TCRdb keeps only in-frame clonotypes and omits some of them. The table includes approximately 1.4 million clones, 95% to 99% detected once. General observations from the study: Sequencing depth was predicted to influence how clonotypes are shared among donors. The study generally estimated greater richness for naive than memory subsets.

The CDR3 loop spans 16 amino acids. Trimming shortened V by 0 bases and J by 3 bases, and 16 bases separated the two germline ends. Germline V lookup: CDR1 SGDLS, CDR2 YYNGEE. The sample comprised naive CD4+ T cells sorted from blood. The subset denotes: CD45RA+ positively selected. This sequence was found in a man aged 25 to 45 in good health. The rearrangement links TRBV9 to TRBJ2-7; TRBD1 or TRBD2 may be the D gene (6 bases each). CDR3 sequence: CASSVGLGGLHYEQYF. In nucleotides, the CDR3 is TGTGCCAGCAGCGTAGGGTTGGGGGGCCTTCACTACGAGCAGTACTTC.